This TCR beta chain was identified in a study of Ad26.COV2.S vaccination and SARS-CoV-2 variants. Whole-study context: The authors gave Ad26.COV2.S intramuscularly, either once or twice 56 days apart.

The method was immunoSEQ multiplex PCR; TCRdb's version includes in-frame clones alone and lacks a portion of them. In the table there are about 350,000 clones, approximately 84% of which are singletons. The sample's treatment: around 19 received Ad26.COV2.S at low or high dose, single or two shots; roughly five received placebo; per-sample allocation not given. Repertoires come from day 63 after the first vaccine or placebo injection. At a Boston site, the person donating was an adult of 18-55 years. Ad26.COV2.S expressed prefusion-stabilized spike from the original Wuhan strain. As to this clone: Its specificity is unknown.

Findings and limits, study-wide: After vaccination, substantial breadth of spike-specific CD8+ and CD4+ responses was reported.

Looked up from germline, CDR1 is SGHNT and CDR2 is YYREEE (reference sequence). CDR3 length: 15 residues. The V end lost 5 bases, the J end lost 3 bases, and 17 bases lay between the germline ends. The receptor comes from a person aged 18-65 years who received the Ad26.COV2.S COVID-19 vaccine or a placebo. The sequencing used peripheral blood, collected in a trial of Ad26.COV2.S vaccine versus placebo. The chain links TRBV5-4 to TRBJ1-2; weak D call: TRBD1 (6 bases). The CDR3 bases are TGTGCCAGCAGTTCATCTGACAGGACTCACTATGGCTACACCTTC. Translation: CASSSSDRTHYGYTF.